Each of the 7 T cell receptor beta chains below was sequenced from the same sample in a study of blood T cell repertoires in COVID-19. The protocol was immunoSEQ multiplex PCR, while the TCRdb copy is restricted to in-frame clones and leaves out a portion. The sample carries 65,000 or so clones, approximately 84% recorded once. Sequenced input: peripheral blood. These receptors were taken from a human donor in a cohort sampled during active COVID-19.

DNA of the CDR3: TGTGCCAGCAGTCCGAGGACAGGGGCTGAAGCTTTCTTT. This gives the protein CASSPRTGAEAFF. The chain uses TRBV6-2 or TRBV6-3 and TRBJ1-1, with 9 bases identical to TRBD1. With V trimmed by 5 bases and J by 6 bases, 4 bases remained unmatched. The length of the CDR3 is 13 residues. The V gene's germline CDR1 is MNHEY and CDR2 SVGEGT.

The rearrangement links TRBV10-3 to TRBJ1-1; D might be TRBD1 (6 bases). This CDR3 region has 14 residues. CDR1 and CDR2 (germline): ENHRY, SYGVKD. V was pared by 6 bases and J by 1 base, with 12 bases between. CDR3 nucleotide sequence: TGTGCCATCAGGGGGGACACTCCGAACACTGAAGCTTTCTTT. Translation: CAIRGDTPNTEAFF.

The chain couples TRBV9 to TRBJ1-2, with 7 bases aligning to TRBD1. The germline V gene encodes CDR1 SGDLS and CDR2 YYNGEE. CDR3 length equals 14 residues. V gave up 0 bases and J gave up 6 bases; unmatched junction bases: 5. DNA for the CDR3: TGTGCCAGCAGCGTAGGCCCCACAGGGGATGGCTACACCTTC. Protein product: CASSVGPTGDGYTF.

V usage is TRBV29-1 and J usage is TRBJ2-2; 10 nucleotides agree with TRBD2. The CDR3 runs to 14 residues. After removal of 6 bases from V and 4 bases from J, the junction contained 5 bases not matched to a gene. CDR1 and CDR2 (germline): SQVTM, ANQGSEA. The CDR3 coding sequence is TGCAGCGTGTTCGGGACTAGCGTCACCGGGGAGCTGTTTTTT. This gives the protein CSVFGTSVTGELFF.

In this sample, this clone turned up once. V and J are TRBV5-1 and TRBJ1-1; D unclear. This CDR3 comprises 16 residues. V dropped 7 bases and J dropped 6 bases, with 25 bases sitting between them. Germline values: CDR1 SGHRS, CDR2 YFSETQ. The CDR3 bases are TGCGCCAGCCGGATTGCACTCAAGTCCAGGTACGCTGAAGCTTTCTTT. Translating gives CASRIALKSRYAEAFF. The whole variable domain, remainder taken from reference TRBV5-1 and TRBJ1-1, is KAGVTQTPRYLIKTRGQQVTLSCSPISGHRSVSWYQQTPGQGLQFLFEYFSETQRNKGNFPGRFSGRQFSNSRSEMNVSTLELGDSALYLCASRIALKSRYAEAFFGQGTRLTVV.

The chain employs TRBV25-1 and TRBJ2-4; TRBD2 might be the D (6 bases). Germline CDR1 reads MGHDK; CDR2 reads SYGVNS. The CDR3 sequence is 14 residues long. With 3 bases removed from V and 7 bases from J, the gap between germline ends came to 13 bases. The CDR3 nucleotides are TGTGCCAGCAGTGAGGAGGGCAGAGGGAACATTCAGTACTTC. Translation: CASSEEGRGNIQYF.

This clone appeared a single time. V usage is TRBV5-5 and J usage is TRBJ1-5; no reliable D call. This CDR3 is built from 14 residues. The germline V gene has CDR1 SGHKS and CDR2 YYEKEE (reference sequence). The V end lost 4 bases, the J end lost 0 bases, and 8 bases lay between the germline ends. The CDR3 spells CASSGGYSNQPQHF. The CDR3 DNA reads as TGTGCCAGCAGCGGCGGGTATAGCAATCAGCCCCAGCATTTT.